Shown below are 17 T cell receptor beta chains from a single sample sequenced in a study of blood T cell repertoires in COVID-19. Here immunoSEQ multiplex PCR was the method, and the copy in TCRdb shows in-frame clones only, minus some. The sample yields about 130,000 clones, about 93% seen once. Sequences were obtained from peripheral blood. All receptors derive from a man between 50 and 59 years old with COVID-19, enrolled during active disease.

The rearrangement uses TRBV19 and TRBJ1-2; 7 bases are shared with TRBD1. The V and J ends lost 5 bases and 1 base, in that order; junction bases with no gene match: 10. Germline assignment: CDR1 LNHDA and CDR2 SQIVND (reference sequence). This CDR3 is 16 amino acids long. CDR3 in DNA: TGTGCCAGTAGTCCCCCGGGACAGAATTATAACTATGGCTACACCTTC. Its protein product is CASSPPGQNYNYGYTF.

This clone was detected only once. J is TRBJ2-5 and V is TRBV5-1; 8 positions match TRBD1. Germline V CDR1 and CDR2: SGHRS, YFSETQ. The V segment lost 4 bases and the J segment 4 bases; nucleotides outside the gene matches: 6. The CDR3 covers 14 residues. The CDR3 DNA reads TGCGCCAGCAGCACAGGACAGGGCGGAGAGACCCAGTACTTC. Translated: CASSTGQGGETQYF.

The rearrangement links TRBV7-3 to TRBJ2-3; 13 bases are shared with TRBD2. The CDR3 is 16 residues long. Trimming took 5 bases from V and 6 from J; bases not matched to a gene: 8. CDR1 SGHTA and CDR2 FQGTGA come from the germline V gene. CDR3 region: CASSTGTSGTRDTQYF. In DNA form, the CDR3 reads TGTGCCAGCAGCACAGGGACTAGCGGGACCCGCGATACGCAGTATTTT.

For the CDR3, the DNA is TGTGCCACCAGCACCACAGGGGCGGCAGATACGCAGTATTTT. This encodes CATSTTGAADTQYF. The chain recombines TRBV15 with TRBJ2-3; 7 nucleotides match TRBD1. CDR1 is LNHNV, CDR2 YYDKDF, per germline (reference sequence). The trim removed 4 bases at V and 4 bases at J, leaving 5 bases unmatched. This CDR3 is 14 amino acids long. The entire variable domain, with the rest obtained from reference TRBV15 and TRBJ2-3, is as follows: DAMVIQNPRYQVTQFGKPVTLSCSQTLNHNVMYWYQQKSSQAPKLLFHYYDKDFNNEADTPDNFQSRRPNTSFCFLDIRSPGLGDTAMYLCATSTTGAADTQYFGPGTRLTVL.

This clone came up a few times. The chain combines TRBV7-9 with TRBJ2-1, with D maybe TRBD2 (5 bases). V was clipped by 1 base and J by 8 bases, with 6 bases between them. Germline V CDR1 and CDR2: SEHNR, FQNEAQ (reference sequence). The CDR3 is 12 amino acids. In nucleotides, the CDR3 is TGTGCCAGCAGCTTAGGGGGAGATGAGCAGTTCTTC. It yields the protein CASSLGGDEQFF.

The V call is TRBV9, the J call TRBJ1-1, with a tentative D call TRBD1 (5 bases). V was clipped by 2 bases and J by 6 bases, with 23 bases between them. Germline V CDR1 and CDR2: SGDLS, YYNGEE. The CDR3 is made up of 17 amino acids. CDR3 DNA sequence: TGTGCCAGCAGCGTTCAGGCCGGTGCTCCTCAGGGTTCTGAAGCTTTCTTT. This sequence encodes CASSVQAGAPQGSEAFF.

This clone occurred once. This rearrangement joins TRBV9 to TRBJ2-2, with D possibly matching TRBD2 (6 bases). The CDR3 runs 13 residues. Germline assignment: CDR1 SGDLS and CDR2 YYNGEE. V was trimmed by 2 bases and J by 8 bases, leaving 10 bases between them. The CDR3 DNA reads TGTGCCAGCAGCGTGACGGGGGTTGGGGAGCTGTTTTTT. Translating it yields CASSVTGVGELFF.

The J gene is TRBJ2-2, the V gene TRBV7-6; maybe TRBD1 (5 bases). The CDR3 contains 16 residues. The germline CDR1 and CDR2 sequences are SGHVS and FNYEAQ. Trimming took 4 bases from V and 6 from J, leaving 18 bases between them. This chain's CDR3 is CASSWAQGKGPGELFF. The CDR3 DNA reads TGTGCCAGCAGCTGGGCTCAGGGAAAGGGTCCCGGGGAGCTGTTTTTT.

This clone was picked up one time. The V gene is TRBV28, the J gene TRBJ1-5; TRBD1 matches 9 bases. After removal of 5 bases from V and 6 bases from J, the junction contained 8 bases not matched to a gene. This CDR3 has 15 amino acids. In germline, CDR1 is MDHEN, CDR2 SYDVKM. The CDR3 sequence: CASSLGQGGGQPQHF. CDR3 sequence (DNA): TGTGCCAGCAGTCTGGGACAGGGCGGAGGTCAGCCCCAGCATTTT.

The J gene is TRBJ2-5, the V gene TRBV19; maybe TRBD2 (6 bases). CDR3 length equals 14 residues. The V end lost 5 bases, the J end lost 8 bases, and 18 bases lay between the germline ends. Germline V CDR1 and CDR2: LNHDA, SQIVND (reference sequence). CDR3 protein: CASSLEGQLDTQYF. CDR3 nucleotide sequence: TGTGCCAGTAGTTTGGAGGGTCAGCTAGATACCCAGTACTTC. Combining the CDR3 with reference TRBV19 and TRBJ2-5 gives the whole variable domain DGGITQSPKYLFRKEGQNVTLSCEQNLNHDAMYWYRQDPGQGLRLIYYSQIVNDFQKGDIAEGYSVSREKKESFPLTVTSAQKNPTAFYLCASSLEGQLDTQYFGPGTRLLVL.

The chain links TRBV2 to TRBJ2-4; D perhaps matches TRBD2 (5 bases). Trimming pared 2 bases from V and 5 bases from J, leaving 10 bases between. There are 14 residues in the CDR3. The germline CDR1 and CDR2 sequences are SNHLY and FYNNEI. CDR3 sequence reads: CASSERRIQNIQYF. CDR3 DNA sequence: TGTGCCAGCAGTGAACGGAGGATACAAAACATTCAGTACTTC. Full variable domain (missing parts from reference TRBV2 and TRBJ2-4): EPEVTQTPSHQVTQMGQEVILRCVPISNHLYFYWYRQILGQKVEFLVSFYNNEISEKSEIFDDQFSVERPDGSNFTLKIRSTKLEDSAMYFCASSERRIQNIQYFGAGTRLSVL.

V is TRBV11-1 and J is TRBJ1-1, with 9 bases lining up with TRBD1. Per germline, CDR1 SGHAT and CDR2 FQDESV (reference sequence). This CDR3 is 14 amino acids long. Trimming at V came to 5 bases and at J to 4 bases, leaving 5 bases not matched to a gene. CDR3 sequence: CASSRGQGGTEAFF. The CDR3 DNA reads as TGTGCCAGCAGCCGGGGACAGGGCGGCACTGAAGCTTTCTTT.

This sequence joins TRBV10-1 and TRBJ1-1; D call uncertain. The length of the CDR3 is 13 residues. V lost 6 bases and J lost 0, with 8 bases in between. CDR1 is WNHNN, CDR2 SYGVQD, per germline (reference sequence). Written as DNA, the CDR3 is TGCGCCAGCAGCGTTACAGTGAACACTGAAGCTTTCTTT. This gives the protein CASSVTVNTEAFF.

The rearrangement links TRBV23-1 to TRBJ2-7, with a tentative D call TRBD2 (5 bases). TRBV23-1 falls under the ORF class, with uncertain function. The CDR3 length is 16 residues. V gave up 0 bases and J gave up 2 bases, with 14 bases separating them. CDR3 DNA sequence: TGCGCCAGCAGTCAATCGGGGAGCGGCTCTACCTACGAGCAGTACTTC. It codes for CASSQSGSGSTYEQYF.

The chain carries TRBV5-4 and TRBJ2-1; 8 bases line up with TRBD1. Germline values: CDR1 SGHNT, CDR2 YYREEE (reference sequence). This CDR3 has 15 amino acids. After removal of 2 bases from V and 7 bases from J, the junction contained 8 bases not matched to a gene. The CDR3 is CASSFYQTGVNEQFF. The CDR3 nucleotides read TGTGCCAGCAGCTTTTACCAGACAGGGGTTAATGAGCAGTTCTTC.

The CDR3 is CASTAVGPQPQHF. CDR3 nucleotides: TGTGCCAGTACCGCCGTGGGCCCTCAGCCCCAGCATTTT. The chain recombines TRBV19 with TRBJ1-5; D not certain. V was clipped by 7 bases and J by 6 bases, with 13 bases between them. The CDR3 length is 13 residues. Germline loops: CDR1 LNHDA, CDR2 SQIVND (reference sequence).

J is TRBJ2-3 and V is TRBV5-1, with 11 bases that match TRBD1. The trim removed 4 bases at V and 6 bases at J, leaving 10 bases unmatched. The CDR3 extends over 16 amino acids. The germline V gene has CDR1 SGHRS and CDR2 YFSETQ. The CDR3 is CASSGTTGTGGDTQYF. The CDR3 DNA reads TGCGCCAGCAGCGGGACGACCGGGACAGGGGGGGATACGCAGTATTTT.